The source of this T cell receptor beta chain is a study of neoadjuvant anti-PD-1 for oral cavity cancer. Study details: Non-progressing patients received a fourth nivolumab dose near day 43, then surgery on days 50-56.

Overall study results and limits: With a few patients per group, TCR findings need larger cohorts.

In the case of this clone: Its antigen is currently unknown.

Germline loops: CDR1 MNHEY, CDR2 SMNVEV (reference sequence). The CDR3 spans 16 residues. V lost 6 bases and J lost 0, with 14 bases in between. The method was immunoSEQ multiplex PCR; TCRdb's version includes in-frame clones alone and lacks a portion of them. The sample consists of more than 12,000 clones, less than 75% of them appearing once. Stage II-IVA oral cavity squamous cell carcinoma was new and untreated by systemic or radiation therapy. Blood cells were analyzed directly, without culture or expansion. This receptor was taken from a person aged 40 to 85 with oral cavity squamous cell carcinoma. Here the sequenced sample was PBMCs, taken before nivolumab (anti-PD-1) treatment. V usage is TRBV27 and J usage is TRBJ2-2, with D unclear. CDR3 in amino acids: CASRQSGGANTGELFF. The CDR3 DNA reads as TGTGCCAGCAGACAGTCGGGCGGTGCGAACACCGGGGAGCTGTTTTTT.